The present T cell receptor beta chain was sequenced within a study of cytomegalovirus exposure and HLA in healthy donors. The CDR3 is 18 amino acids. Germline CDR1 SGHTA, CDR2 FQGTGA. V shed 5 bases, J shed 1 base, and the junction held 13 bases outside the gene matches. As regards this clone: Its antigen is unidentified.

Study observations and caveats: Researchers reported in a later analysis that a missense DCLRE1C variant was tied to TCR beta V- and J-gene trimming. Later analysis identified 17,000 or so TCR beta sequences associated with HLA alleles, using a false discovery rate threshold of 0.05. Accurate HLA-A and HLA-B prediction from TCR beta sequences was reported for most subjects.

The PCR ran on 60 Vbeta and 13 Jbeta primers. Generated by immunoSEQ multiplex PCR, the TCRdb table keeps only in-frame clones and is missing some. The sample records 200,000 or so clones, approximately 78% being singletons. This clonotype was sampled from a woman aged 45-65 years in good health and CMV-seropositive. Sequenced sample: PBMCs. The rearrangement joins TRBV7-3 to TRBJ2-2; 7 nucleotides align to TRBD1. CDR3 bases: TGTGCCAGCAGCGGACTTGAGACCGGGACAGAGAACACCGGGGAGCTGTTTTTT. This codes for CASSGLETGTENTGELFF.